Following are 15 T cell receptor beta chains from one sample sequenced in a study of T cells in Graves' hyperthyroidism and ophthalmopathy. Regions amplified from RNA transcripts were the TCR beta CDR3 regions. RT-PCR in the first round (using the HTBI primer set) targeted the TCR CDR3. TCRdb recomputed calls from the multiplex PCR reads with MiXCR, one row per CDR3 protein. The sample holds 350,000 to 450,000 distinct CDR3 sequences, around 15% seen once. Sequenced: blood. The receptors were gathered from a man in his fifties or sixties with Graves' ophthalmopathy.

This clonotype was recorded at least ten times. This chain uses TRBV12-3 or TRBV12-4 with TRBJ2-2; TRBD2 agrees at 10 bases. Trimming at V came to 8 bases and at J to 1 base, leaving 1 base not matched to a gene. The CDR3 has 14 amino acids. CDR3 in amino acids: CASRTSGNTGELFF. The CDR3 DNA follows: TGTGCCAGCCGGACTAGCGGGAACACCGGGGAGCTGTTTTTT.

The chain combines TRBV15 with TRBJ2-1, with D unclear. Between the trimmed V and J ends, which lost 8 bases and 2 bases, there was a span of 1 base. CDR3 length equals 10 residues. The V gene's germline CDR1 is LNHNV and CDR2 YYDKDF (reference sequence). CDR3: CATPYNEQFF. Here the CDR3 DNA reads TGTGCCACCCCCTACAATGAGCAGTTCTTC.

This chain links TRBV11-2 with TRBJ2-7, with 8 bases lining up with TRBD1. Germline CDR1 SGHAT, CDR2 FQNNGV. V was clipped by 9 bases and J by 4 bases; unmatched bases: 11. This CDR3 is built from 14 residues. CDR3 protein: CASSPRTGFYEQYF. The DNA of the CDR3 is TGTGCCAGTAGTCCCCGGACAGGGTTTTACGAGCAGTACTTC.

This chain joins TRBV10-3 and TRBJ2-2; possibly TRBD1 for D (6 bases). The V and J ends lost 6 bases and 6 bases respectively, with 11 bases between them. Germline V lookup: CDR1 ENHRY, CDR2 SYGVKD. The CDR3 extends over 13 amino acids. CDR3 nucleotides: TGTGCCATCAGCCTTGACAGGTCCGGGGAGCTGTTTTTT. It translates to CAISLDRSGELFF.

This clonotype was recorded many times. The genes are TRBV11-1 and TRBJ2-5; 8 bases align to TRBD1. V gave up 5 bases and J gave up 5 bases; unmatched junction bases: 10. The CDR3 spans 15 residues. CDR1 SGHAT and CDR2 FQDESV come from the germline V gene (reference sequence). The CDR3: CASSQGQGLVETQYF. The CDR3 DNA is TGTGCCAGCAGCCAAGGACAGGGTTTGGTGGAGACCCAGTACTTC.

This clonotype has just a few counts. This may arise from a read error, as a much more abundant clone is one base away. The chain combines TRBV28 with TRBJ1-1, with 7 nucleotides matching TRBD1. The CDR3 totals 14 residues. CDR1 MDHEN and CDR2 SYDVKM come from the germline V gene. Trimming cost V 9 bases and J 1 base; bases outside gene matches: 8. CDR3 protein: CASQGEGTNTEAFF. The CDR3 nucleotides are TGTGCCAGTCAGGGGGAGGGGACGAACACTGAAGCTTTCTTT. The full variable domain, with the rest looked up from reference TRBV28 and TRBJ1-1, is DVKVTQSSRYLVKRTGEKVFLECVQDMDHENMFWYRQDPGLGLRLIYFSYDVKMKEKGDIPEGYSVSREKKERFSLILESASTNQTSMYLCASQGEGTNTEAFFGQGTRLTVV.

DNA for the CDR3: TGTGCCAGTAGTAGGGAGAGTAAGCAGCCTTTTGTTGAGCAGTTCTTC. Amino acid sequence: CASSRESKQPFVEQFF. This chain joins TRBV19 and TRBJ2-1; D perhaps matches TRBD2 (5 bases). Trimming pared 4 bases from V and 9 bases from J, leaving 22 bases between. Germline V lookup: CDR1 LNHDA, CDR2 SQIVND (reference sequence). CDR3 length: 16 residues. Full variable domain (remainder filled in from reference TRBV19 and TRBJ2-1): DGGITQSPKYLFRKEGQNVTLSCEQNLNHDAMYWYRQDPGQGLRLIYYSQIVNDFQKGDIAEGYSVSREKKESFPLTVTSAQKNPTAFYLCASSRESKQPFVEQFFGPGTRLTVL.

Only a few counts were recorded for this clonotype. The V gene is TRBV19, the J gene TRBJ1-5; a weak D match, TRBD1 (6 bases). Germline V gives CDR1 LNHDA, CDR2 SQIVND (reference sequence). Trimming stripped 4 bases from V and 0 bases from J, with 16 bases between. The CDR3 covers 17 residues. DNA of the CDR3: TGTGCCAGTAGTACAAAACGACAGGACTATAGCAATCAGCCCCAGCATTTT. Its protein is CASSTKRQDYSNQPQHF.

CDR3 in amino acids: CSAIGGSGRSYNEQFF. CDR3 coding DNA: TGCAGTGCAATAGGGGGTAGCGGGAGGAGTTACAATGAGCAGTTCTTC. The chain couples TRBV20-1 to TRBJ2-1, with 10 bases fitting TRBD2. J gave up 4 bases and V 6 bases, and 12 bases lay outside the gene matches. CDR3 length: 16 residues. CDR1 is DFQATT, CDR2 SNEGSKA, per germline (reference sequence).

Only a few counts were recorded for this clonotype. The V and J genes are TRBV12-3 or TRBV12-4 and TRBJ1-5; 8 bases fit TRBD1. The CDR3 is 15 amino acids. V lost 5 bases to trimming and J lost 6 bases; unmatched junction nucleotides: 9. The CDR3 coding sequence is TGTGCCAGCAGTCAGCTCAGGGGGCGCCGTCAGCCCCAGCATTTT. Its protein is CASSQLRGRRQPQHF.

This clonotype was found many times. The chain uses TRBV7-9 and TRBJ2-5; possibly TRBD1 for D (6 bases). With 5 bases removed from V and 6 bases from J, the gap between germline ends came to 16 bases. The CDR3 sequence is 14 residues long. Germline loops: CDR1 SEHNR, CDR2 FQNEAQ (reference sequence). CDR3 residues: CASSAISRGKTQYF. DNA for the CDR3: TGTGCCAGCAGCGCAATCTCCAGGGGCAAGACCCAGTACTTC.

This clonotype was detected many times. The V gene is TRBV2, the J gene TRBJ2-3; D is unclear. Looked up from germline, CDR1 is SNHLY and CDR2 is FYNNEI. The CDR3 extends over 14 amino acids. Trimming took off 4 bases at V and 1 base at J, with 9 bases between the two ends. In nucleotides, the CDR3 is TGTGCCAGCAGTGGCGGATTGGGCACAGATACGCAGTATTTT. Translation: CASSGGLGTDTQYF.

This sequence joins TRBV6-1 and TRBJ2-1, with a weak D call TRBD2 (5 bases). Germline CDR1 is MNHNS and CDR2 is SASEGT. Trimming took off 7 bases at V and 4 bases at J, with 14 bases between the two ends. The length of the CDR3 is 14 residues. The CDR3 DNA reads TGTGCCAGCACCCCACAAGCGGCATACAATGAGCAGTTCTTC. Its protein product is CASTPQAAYNEQFF.

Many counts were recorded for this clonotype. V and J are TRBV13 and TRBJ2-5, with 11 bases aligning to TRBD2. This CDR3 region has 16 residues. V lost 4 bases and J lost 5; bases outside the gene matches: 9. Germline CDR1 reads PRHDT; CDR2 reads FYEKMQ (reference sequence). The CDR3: CASSSFQTSGKETQYF. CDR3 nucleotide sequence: TGTGCCAGCAGCTCCTTCCAGACTAGCGGGAAGGAGACCCAGTACTTC.

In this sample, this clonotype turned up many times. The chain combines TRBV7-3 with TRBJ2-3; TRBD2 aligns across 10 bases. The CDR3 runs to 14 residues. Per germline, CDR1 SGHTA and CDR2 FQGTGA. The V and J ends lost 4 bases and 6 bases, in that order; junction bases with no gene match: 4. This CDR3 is CASSSSGSKDTQYF. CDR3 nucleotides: TGTGCCAGCAGCTCTAGCGGGAGCAAGGATACGCAGTATTTT.